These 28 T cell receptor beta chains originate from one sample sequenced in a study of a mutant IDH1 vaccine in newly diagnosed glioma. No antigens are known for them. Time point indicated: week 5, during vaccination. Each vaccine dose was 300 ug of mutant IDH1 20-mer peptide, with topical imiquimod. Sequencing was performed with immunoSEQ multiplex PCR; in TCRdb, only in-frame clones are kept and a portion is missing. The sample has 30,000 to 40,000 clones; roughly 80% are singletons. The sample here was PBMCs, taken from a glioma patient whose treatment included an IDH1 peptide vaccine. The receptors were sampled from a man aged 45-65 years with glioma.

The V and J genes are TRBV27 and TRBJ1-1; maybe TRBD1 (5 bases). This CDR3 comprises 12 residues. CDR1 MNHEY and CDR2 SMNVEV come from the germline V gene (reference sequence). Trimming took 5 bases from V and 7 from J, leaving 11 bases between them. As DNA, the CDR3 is TGTGCCAGCAGTCAAAGGGGTTTTGAAGCTTTCTTT. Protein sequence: CASSQRGFEAFF.

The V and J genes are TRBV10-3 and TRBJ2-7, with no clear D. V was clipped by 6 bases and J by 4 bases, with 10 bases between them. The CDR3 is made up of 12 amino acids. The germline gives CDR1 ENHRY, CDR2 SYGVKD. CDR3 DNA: TGTGCCATCAGAGGGCCAGATTACGAGCAGTACTTC. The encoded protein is CAIRGPDYEQYF.

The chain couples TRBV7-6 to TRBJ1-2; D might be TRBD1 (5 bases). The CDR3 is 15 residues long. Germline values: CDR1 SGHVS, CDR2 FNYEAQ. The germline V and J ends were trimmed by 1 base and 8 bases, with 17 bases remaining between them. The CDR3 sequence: CASSLVRDSSEGYTF. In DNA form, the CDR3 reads TGTGCCAGCAGCTTAGTTCGGGACTCCTCCGAGGGCTACACCTTC.

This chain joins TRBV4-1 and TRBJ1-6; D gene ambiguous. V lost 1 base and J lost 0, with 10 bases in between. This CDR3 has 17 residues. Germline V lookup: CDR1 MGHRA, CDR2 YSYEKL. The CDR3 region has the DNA TGCGCCAGCAGCCAAGGCTCCCTTAGCTCCTATAATTCACCCCTCCACTTT. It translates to CASSQGSLSSYNSPLHF.

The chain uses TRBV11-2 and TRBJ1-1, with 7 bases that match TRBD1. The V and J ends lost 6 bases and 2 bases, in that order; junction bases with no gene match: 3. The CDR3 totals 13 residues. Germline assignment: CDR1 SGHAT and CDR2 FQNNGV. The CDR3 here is CASRGQFNTEAFF. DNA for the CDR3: TGTGCCAGCAGGGGACAGTTCAACACTGAAGCTTTCTTT.

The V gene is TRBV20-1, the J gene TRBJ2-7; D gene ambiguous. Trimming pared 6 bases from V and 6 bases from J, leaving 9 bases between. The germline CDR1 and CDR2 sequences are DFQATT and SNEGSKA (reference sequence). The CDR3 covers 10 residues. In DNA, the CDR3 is TGCAGTGCCCCCCCCCGCGAGCAGTACTTC. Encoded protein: CSAPPREQYF.

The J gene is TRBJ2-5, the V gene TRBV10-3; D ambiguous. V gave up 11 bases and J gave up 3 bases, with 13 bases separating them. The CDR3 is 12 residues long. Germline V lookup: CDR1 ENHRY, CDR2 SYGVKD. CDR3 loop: CASRGMEETQYF. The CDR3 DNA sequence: TGTGCCTCCCGCGGTATGGAAGAGACCCAGTACTTC.

In nucleotides, the CDR3 is TGTGCCAGCAGCCAGGAGGACTATGGCTACACCTTC. The encoded protein is CASSQEDYGYTF. This rearrangement joins TRBV7-9 to TRBJ1-2; D is unclear. Trimming took 5 bases from V and 3 from J, leaving 7 bases between them. CDR3 size: 12 residues. Germline V gene data show CDR1 as SEHNR and CDR2 as FQNEAQ (reference sequence).

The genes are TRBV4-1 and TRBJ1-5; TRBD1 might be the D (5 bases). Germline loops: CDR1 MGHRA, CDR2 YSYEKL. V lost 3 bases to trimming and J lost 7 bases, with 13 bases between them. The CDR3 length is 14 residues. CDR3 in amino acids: CASSHPGTGQPQHF. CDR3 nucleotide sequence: TGCGCCAGCAGCCACCCCGGGACGGGACAGCCCCAGCATTTT.

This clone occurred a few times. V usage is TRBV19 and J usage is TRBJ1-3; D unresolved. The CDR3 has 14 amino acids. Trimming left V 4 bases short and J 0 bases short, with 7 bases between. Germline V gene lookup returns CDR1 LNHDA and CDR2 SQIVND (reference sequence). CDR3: CASSTTSSGNTIYF. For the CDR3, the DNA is TGTGCCAGTAGTACCACGAGCTCTGGAAACACCATATATTTT.

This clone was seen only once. The CDR3 spells CASSPRPSGNTIYF. CDR3 coding DNA: TGTGCCAGCAGCCCCCGTCCCTCTGGAAACACCATATATTTT. V gene TRBV7-8 combines with J gene TRBJ1-3; D remains unclear. Trimming pared 5 bases from V and 0 bases from J, leaving 8 bases between. Germline V lookup: CDR1 SGHVS, CDR2 FQNEAQ. The CDR3 contains 14 residues.

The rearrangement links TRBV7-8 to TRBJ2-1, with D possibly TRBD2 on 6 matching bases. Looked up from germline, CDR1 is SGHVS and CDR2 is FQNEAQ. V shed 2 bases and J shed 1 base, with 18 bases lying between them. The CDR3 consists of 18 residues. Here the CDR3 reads CASSLRGPQEGSYNEQFF. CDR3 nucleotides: TGTGCCAGCAGCTTACGGGGACCGCAGGAGGGGTCCTACAATGAGCAGTTCTTC.

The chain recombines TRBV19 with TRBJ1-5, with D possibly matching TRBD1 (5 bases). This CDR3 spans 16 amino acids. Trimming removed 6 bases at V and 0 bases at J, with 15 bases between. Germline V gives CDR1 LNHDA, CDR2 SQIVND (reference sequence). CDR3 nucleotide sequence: TGTGCCAGTAGCTGGCAGGGCCCCCCTAGCAATCAGCCCCAGCATTTT. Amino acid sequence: CASSWQGPPSNQPQHF.

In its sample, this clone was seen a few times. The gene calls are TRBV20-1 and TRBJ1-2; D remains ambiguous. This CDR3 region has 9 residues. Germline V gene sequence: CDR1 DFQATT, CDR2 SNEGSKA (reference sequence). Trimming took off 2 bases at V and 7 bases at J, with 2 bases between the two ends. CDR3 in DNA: TGCAGTGCTAGAAGTGGCTACACCTTC. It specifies CSARSGYTF.

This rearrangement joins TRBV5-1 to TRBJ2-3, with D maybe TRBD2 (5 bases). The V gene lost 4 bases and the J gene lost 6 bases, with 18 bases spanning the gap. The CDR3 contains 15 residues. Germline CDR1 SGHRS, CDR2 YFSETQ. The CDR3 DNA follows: TGCGCCAGCAGCCGTGACACCCCGGGGTCTGATACGCAGTATTTT. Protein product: CASSRDTPGSDTQYF.

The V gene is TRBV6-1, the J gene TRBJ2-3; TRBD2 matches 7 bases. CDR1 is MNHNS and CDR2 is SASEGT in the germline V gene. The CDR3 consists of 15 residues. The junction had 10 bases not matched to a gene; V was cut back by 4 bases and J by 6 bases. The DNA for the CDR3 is TGTGCCAGCAGTGCCGAAGCGGGGATCCCGGATACGCAGTATTTT. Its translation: CASSAEAGIPDTQYF.

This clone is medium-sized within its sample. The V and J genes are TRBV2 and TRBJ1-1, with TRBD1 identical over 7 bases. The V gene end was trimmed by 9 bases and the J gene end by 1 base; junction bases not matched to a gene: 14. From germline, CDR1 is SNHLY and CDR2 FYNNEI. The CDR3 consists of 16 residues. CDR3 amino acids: CASTGSRAGGNTEAFF. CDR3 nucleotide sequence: TGTGCCAGTACTGGATCAAGGGCAGGGGGGAACACTGAAGCTTTCTTT.

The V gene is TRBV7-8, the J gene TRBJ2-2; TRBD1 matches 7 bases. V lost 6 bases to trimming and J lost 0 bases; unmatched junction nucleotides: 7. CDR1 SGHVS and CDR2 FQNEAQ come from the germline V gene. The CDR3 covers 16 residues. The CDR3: CASSPETGSNTGELFF. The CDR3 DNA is TGTGCCAGCAGTCCCGAGACAGGGTCGAACACCGGGGAGCTGTTTTTT.

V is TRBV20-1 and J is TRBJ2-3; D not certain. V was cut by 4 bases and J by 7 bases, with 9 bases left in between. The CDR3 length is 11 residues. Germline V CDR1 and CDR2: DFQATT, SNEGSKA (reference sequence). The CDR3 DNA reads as TGCAGTGCTACCTTCGAATATACGCAGTATTTT. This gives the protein CSATFEYTQYF.

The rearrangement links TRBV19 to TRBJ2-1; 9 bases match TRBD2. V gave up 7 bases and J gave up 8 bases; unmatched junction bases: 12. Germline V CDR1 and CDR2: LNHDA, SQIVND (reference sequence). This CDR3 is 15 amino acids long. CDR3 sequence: CASMRGGRRRDEQFF. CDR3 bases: TGTGCCAGTATGCGGGGGGGCCGAAGGAGGGATGAGCAGTTCTTC. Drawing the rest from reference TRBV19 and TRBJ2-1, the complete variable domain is DGGITQSPKYLFRKEGQNVTLSCEQNLNHDAMYWYRQDPGQGLRLIYYSQIVNDFQKGDIAEGYSVSREKKESFPLTVTSAQKNPTAFYLCASMRGGRRRDEQFFGPGTRLTVL.

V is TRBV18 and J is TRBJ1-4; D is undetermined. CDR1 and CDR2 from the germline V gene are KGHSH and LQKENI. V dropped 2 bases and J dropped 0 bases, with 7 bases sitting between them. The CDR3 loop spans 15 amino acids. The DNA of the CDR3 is TGTGCCAGCTCACCATTTGGAGCAACTAATGAAAAACTGTTTTTT. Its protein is CASSPFGATNEKLFF.

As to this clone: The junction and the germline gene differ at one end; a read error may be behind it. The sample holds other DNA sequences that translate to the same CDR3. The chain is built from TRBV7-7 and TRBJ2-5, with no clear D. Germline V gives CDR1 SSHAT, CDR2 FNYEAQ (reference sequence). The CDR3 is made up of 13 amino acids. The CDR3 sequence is CASSLGPEETQYF. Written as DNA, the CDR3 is TGTGCTAGCAGCTTAGGCCCAGAAGAGACCCAGTACTTC.

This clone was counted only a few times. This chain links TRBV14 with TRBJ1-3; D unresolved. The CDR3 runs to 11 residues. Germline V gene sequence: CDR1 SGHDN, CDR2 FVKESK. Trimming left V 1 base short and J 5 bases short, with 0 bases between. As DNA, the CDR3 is TGTGCCAGCAGCCAAGGAAACACCATATATTTT. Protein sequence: CASSQGNTIYF.

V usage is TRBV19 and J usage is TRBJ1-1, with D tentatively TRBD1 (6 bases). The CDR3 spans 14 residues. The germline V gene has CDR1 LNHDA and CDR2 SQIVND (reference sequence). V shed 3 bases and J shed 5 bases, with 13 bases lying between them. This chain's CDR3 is CASSIRGTGTEAFF. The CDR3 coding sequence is TGTGCCAGTAGTATTCGGGGCACAGGGACTGAAGCTTTCTTT.

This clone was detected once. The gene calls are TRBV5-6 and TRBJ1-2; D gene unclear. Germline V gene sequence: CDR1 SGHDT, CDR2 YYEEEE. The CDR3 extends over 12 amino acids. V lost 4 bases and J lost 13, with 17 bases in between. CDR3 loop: CASSLLGVESTF. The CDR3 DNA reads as TGTGCCAGCAGCCTGCTTGGGGTTGAAAGCACCTTC.

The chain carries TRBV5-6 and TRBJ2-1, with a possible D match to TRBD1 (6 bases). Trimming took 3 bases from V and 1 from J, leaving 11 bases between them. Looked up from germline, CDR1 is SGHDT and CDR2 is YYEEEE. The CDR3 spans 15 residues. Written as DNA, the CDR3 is TGTGCCAGCAGCTGGGGGCGAGGTTCCTACAATGAGCAGTTCTTC. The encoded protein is CASSWGRGSYNEQFF.

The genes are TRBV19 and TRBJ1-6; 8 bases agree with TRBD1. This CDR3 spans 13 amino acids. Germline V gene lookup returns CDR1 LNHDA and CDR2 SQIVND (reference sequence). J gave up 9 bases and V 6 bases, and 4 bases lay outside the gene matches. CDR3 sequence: CASRGQGSSPLHF. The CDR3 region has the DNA TGTGCCAGTAGAGGACAGGGTAGTTCACCCCTCCACTTT.

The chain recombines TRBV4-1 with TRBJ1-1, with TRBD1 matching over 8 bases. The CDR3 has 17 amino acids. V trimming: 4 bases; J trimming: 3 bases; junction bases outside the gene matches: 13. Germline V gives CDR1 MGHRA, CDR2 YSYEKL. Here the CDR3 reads CASSPTRGRLVDTEAFF. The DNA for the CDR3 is TGCGCCAGCAGCCCGACCAGGGGGCGCTTAGTCGACACTGAAGCTTTCTTT.